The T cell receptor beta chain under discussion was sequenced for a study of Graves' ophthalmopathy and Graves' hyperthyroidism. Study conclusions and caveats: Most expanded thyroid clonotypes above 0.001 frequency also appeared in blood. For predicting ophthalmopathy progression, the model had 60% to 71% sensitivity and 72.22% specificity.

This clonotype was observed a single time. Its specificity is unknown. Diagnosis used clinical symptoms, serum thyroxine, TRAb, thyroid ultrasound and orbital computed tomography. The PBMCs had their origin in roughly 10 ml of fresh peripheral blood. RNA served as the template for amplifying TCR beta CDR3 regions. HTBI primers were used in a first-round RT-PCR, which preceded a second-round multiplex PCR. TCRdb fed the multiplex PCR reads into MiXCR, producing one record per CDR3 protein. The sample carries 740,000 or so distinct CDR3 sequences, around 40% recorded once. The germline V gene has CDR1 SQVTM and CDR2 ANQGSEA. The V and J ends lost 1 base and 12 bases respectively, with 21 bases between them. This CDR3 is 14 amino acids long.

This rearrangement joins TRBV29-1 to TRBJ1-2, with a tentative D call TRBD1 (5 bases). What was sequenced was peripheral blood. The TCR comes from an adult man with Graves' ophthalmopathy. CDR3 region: CSVEGTPGTGGNTF. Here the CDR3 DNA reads TGCAGCGTTGAAGGGACCCCTGGGACTGGGGGAAACACCTTC.